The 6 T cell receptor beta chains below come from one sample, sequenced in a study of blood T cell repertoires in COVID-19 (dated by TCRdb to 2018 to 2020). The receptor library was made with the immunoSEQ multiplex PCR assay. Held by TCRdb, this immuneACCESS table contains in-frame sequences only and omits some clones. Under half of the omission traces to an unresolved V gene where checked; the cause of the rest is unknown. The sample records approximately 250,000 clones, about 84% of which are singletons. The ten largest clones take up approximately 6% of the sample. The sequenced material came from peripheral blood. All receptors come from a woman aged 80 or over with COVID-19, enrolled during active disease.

CDR3 amino acids: CASSDDPGGSTDTQYF. CDR3 bases: TGTGCCAGCAGTGATGACCCAGGAGGTAGCACAGATACGCAGTATTTT. The rearrangement uses TRBV2 and TRBJ2-3; tentative D call: TRBD2 (5 bases). Germline loops: CDR1 SNHLY, CDR2 FYNNEI. V lost 3 bases, J lost 0 bases, and 13 bases lay in between. CDR3 length: 16 residues. Combining the CDR3 with reference TRBV2 and TRBJ2-3 gives the whole variable domain EPEVTQTPSHQVTQMGQEVILRCVPISNHLYFYWYRQILGQKVEFLVSFYNNEISEKSEIFDDQFSVERPDGSNFTLKIRSTKLEDSAMYFCASSDDPGGSTDTQYFGPGTRLTVL.

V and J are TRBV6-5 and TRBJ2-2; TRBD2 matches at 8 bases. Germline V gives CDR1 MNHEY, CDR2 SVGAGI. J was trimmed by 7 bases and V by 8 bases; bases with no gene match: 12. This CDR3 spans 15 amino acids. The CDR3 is CASGSGGRVNGELFF. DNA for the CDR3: TGTGCCAGCGGCTCGGGGGGGAGAGTTAACGGGGAGCTGTTTTTT.

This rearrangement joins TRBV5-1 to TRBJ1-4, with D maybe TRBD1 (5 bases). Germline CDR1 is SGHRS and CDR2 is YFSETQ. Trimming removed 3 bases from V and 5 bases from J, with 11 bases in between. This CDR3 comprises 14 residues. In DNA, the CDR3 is TGCGCCAGCAGCTCGACAGCCCTAAATGAAAAACTGTTTTTT. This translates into CASSSTALNEKLFF.

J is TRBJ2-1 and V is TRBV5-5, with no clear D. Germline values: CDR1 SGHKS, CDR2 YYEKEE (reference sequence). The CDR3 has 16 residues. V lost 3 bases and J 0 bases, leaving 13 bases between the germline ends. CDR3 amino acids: CASSSHISSSYNEQFF. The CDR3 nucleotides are TGTGCCAGCAGCTCCCATATTAGCTCCTCCTACAATGAGCAGTTCTTC. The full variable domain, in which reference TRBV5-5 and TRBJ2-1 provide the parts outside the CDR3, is DAGVTQSPTHLIKTRGQQVTLRCSPISGHKSVSWYQQVLGQGPQFIFQYYEKEERGRGNFPDRFSARQFPNYSSELNVNALLLGDSALYLCASSSHISSSYNEQFFGPGTRLTVL.

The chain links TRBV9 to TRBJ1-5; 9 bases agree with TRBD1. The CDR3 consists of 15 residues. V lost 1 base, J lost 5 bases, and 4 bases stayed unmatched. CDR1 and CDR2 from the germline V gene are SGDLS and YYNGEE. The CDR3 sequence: CASSVSDRGDQPQHF. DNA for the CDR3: TGTGCCAGCAGCGTATCGGACAGGGGAGATCAGCCCCAGCATTTT.

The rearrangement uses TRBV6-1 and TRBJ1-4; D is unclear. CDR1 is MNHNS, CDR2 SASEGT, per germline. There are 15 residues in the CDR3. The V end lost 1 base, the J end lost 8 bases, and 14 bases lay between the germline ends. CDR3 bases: TGTGCCAGCAGTGAAGATCTTTACATCACCGAAAAACTGTTTTTT. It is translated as CASSEDLYITEKLFF.